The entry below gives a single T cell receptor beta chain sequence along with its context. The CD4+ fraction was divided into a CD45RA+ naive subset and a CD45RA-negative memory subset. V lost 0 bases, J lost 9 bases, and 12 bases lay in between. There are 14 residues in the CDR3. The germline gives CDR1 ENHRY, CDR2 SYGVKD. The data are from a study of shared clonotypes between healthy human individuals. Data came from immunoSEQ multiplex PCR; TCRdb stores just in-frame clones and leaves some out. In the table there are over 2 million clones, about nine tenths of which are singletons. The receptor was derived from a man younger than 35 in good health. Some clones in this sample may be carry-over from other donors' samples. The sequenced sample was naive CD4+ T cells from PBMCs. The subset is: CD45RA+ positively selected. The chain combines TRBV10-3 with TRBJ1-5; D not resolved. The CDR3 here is CAISESPGVWPQHF. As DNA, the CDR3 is TGTGCCATCAGTGAGTCGCCGGGAGTCTGGCCCCAGCATTTT.